This T cell receptor (beta chain) derives from a study of T cells in Graves' hyperthyroidism and ophthalmopathy. In the case of this clonotype: What it binds is unknown.

Patients showing uncontrolled infection, other autoimmune disease, pregnancy or lactation were ineligible. Researchers amplified the TCR beta CDR3 regions from RNA transcripts. RT-PCR in the first round (using the HTBI primer set) targeted the TCR CDR3. TCRdb reanalysed the multiplex PCR reads using MiXCR and keeps one entry per CDR3 protein. The sample records about 640,000 distinct CDR3 sequences, less than 25% being singletons. Findings and caveats of the study: Within blood appeared most thyroid clonotypes that had expanded above 0.001. Ophthalmopathy cases were set apart from stable hyperthyroidism by a 13 V-J model.

V was shortened by 1 base and J by 3 bases, with 7 bases between the two germline ends. CDR1 and CDR2 from the germline V gene are SGHDN and FVKESK. CDR3 size: 13 residues. The chain has TRBV14 and TRBJ2-7; weak D call: TRBD2 (6 bases). The sequencing input was blood. The sequence was collected from a man aged 25 to 40 with Graves' ophthalmopathy. For the CDR3, the DNA is TGTGCCAGCAGCCAAGTAGCGGACTACGAGCAGTACTTC. Protein product: CASSQVADYEQYF.